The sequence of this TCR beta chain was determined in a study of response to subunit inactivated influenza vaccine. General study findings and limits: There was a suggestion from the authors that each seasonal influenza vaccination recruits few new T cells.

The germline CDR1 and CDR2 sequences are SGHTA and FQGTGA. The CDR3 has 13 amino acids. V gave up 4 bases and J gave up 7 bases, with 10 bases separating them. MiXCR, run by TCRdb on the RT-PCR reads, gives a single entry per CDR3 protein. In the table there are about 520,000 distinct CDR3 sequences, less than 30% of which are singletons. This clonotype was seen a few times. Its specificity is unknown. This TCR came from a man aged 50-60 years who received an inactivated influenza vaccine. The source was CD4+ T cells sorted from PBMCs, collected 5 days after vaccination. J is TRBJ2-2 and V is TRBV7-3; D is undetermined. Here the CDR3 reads CASSSNGGGELFF. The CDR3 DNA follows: TGTGCCAGCAGCTCCAACGGTGGCGGGGAGCTGTTTTTT. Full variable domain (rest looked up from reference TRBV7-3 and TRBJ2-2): GAGVSQTPSNKVTEKGKYVELRCDPISGHTALYWYRQSLGQGPEFLIYFQGTGAADDSGLPNDRFFAVRPEGSVSTLKIQRTERGDSAVYLCASSSNGGGELFFGEGSRLTVL.